This TCR beta chain stems from a study of blood T cell repertoires in COVID-19. Study overall: Sample material is recorded as cDNA or gDNA derived from T cells, B-cell-depleted T cells, or PBMCs.

TCRdb keeps only in-frame clones here, not all; method: immunoSEQ multiplex PCR. Of 70,000 to 85,000 clones in the sample, roughly nine tenths are singletons; the top ten hold approximately 9%. V was pared by 5 bases and J by 5 bases, with 9 bases between. Germline V lookup: CDR1 MGHDK, CDR2 SYGVNS. There are 13 residues in the CDR3. Sequenced: peripheral blood. The receptor's source is a human donor in a cohort sampled during active COVID-19. This rearrangement joins TRBV25-1 to TRBJ2-2, with a possible D match to TRBD2 (6 bases). The CDR3 region is CASSLSGTGELFF. The CDR3 region has the DNA TGTGCCAGCAGTTTAAGCGGGACCGGGGAGCTGTTTTTT. Complete variable domain (other parts from reference TRBV25-1 and TRBJ2-2): EADIYQTPRYLVIGTGKKITLECSQTMGHDKMYWYQQDPGMELHLIHYSYGVNSTEKGDLSSESTVSRIRTEHFPLTLESARPSHTSQYLCASSLSGTGELFFGEGSRLTVL.